This T cell receptor (beta chain) was captured by sequencing in a study of glioma-infiltrating T cells. Study results and limitations: Very few CDR3 sequences were shared between tissue and blood. Non-neoplastic patients had below-expected tissue-blood divergence, while all gliomas exceeded expectation.

Using RNA template, CDR3s of TCR alpha and beta were amplified with iRepertoire arm-PCR. TCRdb reprocessed the multiplex PCR reads via MiXCR and lists one record per CDR3 protein. The profile shows 93,000 or so distinct CDR3 sequences, around 31% of them singletons. Germline CDR1 reads DFQATT; CDR2 reads SNEGSKA (reference sequence). This CDR3 comprises 13 residues. Trimming cost V 5 bases and J 8 bases, with 18 bases left between them. A remark on this clonotype: Its antigen remains unidentified.

The source material was glioma tissue, nonneoplastic brain tissue, or PBMCs (not recorded which). The chain is built from TRBV20-1 and TRBJ1-2, with TRBD1 as a possible D gene (5 bases). The origin of this receptor is a human donor with low-grade glioma or glioblastoma, undergoing nonglioma brain surgery, or in good health (not recorded which). The CDR3 loop reads CSARPFDGGGYTF. The CDR3 DNA is TGCAGTGCTCGACCATTCGATGGGGGGGGCTACACCTTC.